The 5 T cell receptor beta chains presented below share a single source sample, sequenced in a study of blood T cell repertoires in COVID-19. Clones were sequenced by immunoSEQ multiplex PCR, and TCRdb holds only the in-frame ones, with some missing. The table includes fewer than 45,000 clones, more than 65% detected once. Source material: peripheral blood. The receptors derive from a human donor in a cohort sampled during active COVID-19.

The rearrangement links TRBV28 to TRBJ2-7; 14 bases agree with TRBD2. Per germline, CDR1 MDHEN and CDR2 SYDVKM. CDR3 length: 16 residues. The V segment lost 4 bases and the J segment 6 bases; nucleotides outside the gene matches: 8. DNA for the CDR3: TGTGCCAGCAGTTCTGGGACTAGCGGGAGTTCGGGCGAGCAGTACTTC. Translation gives CASSSGTSGSSGEQYF.

The rearrangement uses TRBV2 and TRBJ1-2, with D possibly TRBD1 on 5 matching bases. Germline V gene data show CDR1 as SNHLY and CDR2 as FYNNEI. V lost 1 base, J lost 8 bases, and 14 bases lay in between. This CDR3 is 14 amino acids long. For the CDR3, the DNA is TGTGCCAGCAGTGAAGGCCTGTGGGCAGGGGGCTACACCTTC. This codes for CASSEGLWAGGYTF.

CDR3 sequence: CASSYSGGLGMAQYF. The CDR3 nucleotides are TGTGCCAGCAGTTACTCCGGGGGACTAGGTATGGCGCAGTACTTC. The V call is TRBV6-2 or TRBV6-3, the J call TRBJ2-7; TRBD2 matches at 8 bases. This CDR3 comprises 15 residues. Germline CDR1 and CDR2: MNHEY and SVGEGT. The V and J ends lost 0 bases and 9 bases, in that order; junction bases with no gene match: 10.

The chain recombines TRBV10-1 with TRBJ1-5; D remains ambiguous. The CDR3 is 14 amino acids. V was pared by 3 bases and J by 1 base, with 7 bases between. Germline V lookup: CDR1 WNHNN, CDR2 SYGVQD (reference sequence). CDR3 nucleotides: TGCGCCAGCAGTGACGGCGGAAGCAATCAGCCCCAGCATTTT. Its translation: CASSDGGSNQPQHF.

V is TRBV12-3 or TRBV12-4 and J is TRBJ1-1, with D hard to call. The CDR3 has 13 amino acids. V gave up 5 bases and J gave up 1 base, with 8 bases separating them. DNA for the CDR3: TGTGCCAGCAGTCCGCCTAAGAACACTGAAGCTTTCTTT. Amino acid sequence: CASSPPKNTEAFF.